These T cell receptor beta chains were read from a single sample in a study of cytomegalovirus exposure and HLA in healthy donors. The table came from immunoSEQ multiplex PCR; TCRdb's copy has only in-frame clones and leaves some out. The profile shows tens of thousands of clones, roughly 93% of them singletons. Sequenced sample: PBMCs. These receptors originate from a man younger than 40 in good health and CMV-seronegative. CDR3s include the opening cysteine and the closing phenylalanine or tryptophan. Fields, in order: D gene, clone size, V gene, J gene, CDR3 protein, CDR3 DNA. A D gene is named only where the DNA matches it firmly. Clone size is stated in some rows and not others, as once, few, many or a class when expanded.

d_call: .
clone_size: .
v_call: TRBV5-5
j_call: TRBJ2-1
cdr3_aa: CASSLARNAVQGSTNEQFF
cdr3_nt: TGTGCCAGCAGCTTGGCCCGAAACGCAGTGCAGGGGTCTACAAATGAGCAGTTCTTC

d_call: .
clone_size: .
v_call: TRBV6-1
j_call: TRBJ2-7
cdr3_aa: CASRLQGFHYYEQYF
cdr3_nt: TGTGCCAGCAGGCTACAGGGTTTTCACTACTACGAGCAGTACTTC

d_call: TRBD2
clone_size: .
v_call: TRBV11-2
j_call: TRBJ2-7
cdr3_aa: CASSSGLAATYEQYF
cdr3_nt: TGTGCCAGCAGCTCAGGACTAGCGGCTACCTACGAGCAGTACTTC

d_call: TRBD1
clone_size: once
v_call: TRBV14
j_call: TRBJ1-6
cdr3_aa: CASINVPDRKGPSSYNSPLHF
cdr3_nt: TGTGCCAGCATAAATGTACCGGACAGGAAAGGTCCCAGCTCCTATAATTCACCCCTCCACTTT

d_call: .
clone_size: .
v_call: TRBV2
j_call: TRBJ1-3
cdr3_aa: CASSEVGGRGLSGNTIYF
cdr3_nt: TGTGCCAGCAGTGAAGTCGGTGGCAGGGGCCTCTCTGGAAACACCATATATTTT

d_call: .
clone_size: once
v_call: TRBV4-1
j_call: TRBJ2-5
cdr3_aa: CASSPILGRGQETQYF
cdr3_nt: TGCGCCAGCAGCCCGATCCTCGGGAGAGGCCAAGAGACCCAGTACTTC

d_call: .
clone_size: .
v_call: TRBV6-1
j_call: TRBJ1-5
cdr3_aa: CASSEHTGMGNQPQHF
cdr3_nt: TGTGCCAGCAGTGAACACACGGGGATGGGCAATCAGCCCCAGCATTTT

d_call: .
clone_size: .
v_call: TRBV7-9
j_call: TRBJ1-2
cdr3_aa: CASSFPTGTSYGYTF
cdr3_nt: TGTGCCAGCAGTTTTCCAACCGGGACATCTTATGGCTACACCTTC

d_call: .
clone_size: .
v_call: TRBV5-6
j_call: TRBJ1-1
cdr3_aa: CASSLALRTEAFF
cdr3_nt: TGTGCCAGCAGCTTGGCCCTTCGGACTGAAGCTTTCTTT

d_call: TRBD2
clone_size: .
v_call: TRBV19
j_call: TRBJ2-2
cdr3_aa: CASSQLAGHTGELFF
cdr3_nt: TGTGCCAGTAGCCAACTAGCGGGGCACACCGGGGAGCTGTTTTTT

d_call: TRBD2
clone_size: once
v_call: TRBV9
j_call: TRBJ2-7
cdr3_aa: CASSVGGSQAYEQYF
cdr3_nt: TGTGCCAGCAGCGTAGGCGGGAGTCAGGCCTACGAGCAGTACTTC

d_call: TRBD1
clone_size: .
v_call: TRBV7-2
j_call: TRBJ1-3
cdr3_aa: CASSSPRTGVGNTIYF
cdr3_nt: TGTGCCAGCAGCTCCCCTAGGACAGGGGTCGGAAACACCATATATTTT

d_call: .
clone_size: once
v_call: TRBV4-1
j_call: TRBJ1-5
cdr3_aa: CASSQEAGGSSNQPQHF
cdr3_nt: TGCGCCAGCAGCCAAGAGGCCGGAGGGTCAAGTAATCAGCCCCAGCATTTT

d_call: .
clone_size: .
v_call: TRBV19
j_call: TRBJ1-5
cdr3_aa: CASSIIGISNQPQHF
cdr3_nt: TGTGCCAGTAGTATTATCGGTATAAGCAATCAGCCCCAGCATTTT

d_call: .
clone_size: .
v_call: TRBV27
j_call: TRBJ1-1
cdr3_aa: CASKNYPQGMDEAFF
cdr3_nt: TGTGCCAGCAAGAACTATCCGCAGGGGATGGATGAAGCTTTCTTT

d_call: TRBD2
clone_size: .
v_call: TRBV5-1
j_call: TRBJ2-7
cdr3_aa: CASSLPAGGGSEQYF
cdr3_nt: TGCGCCAGCAGCTTACCAGCGGGAGGTGGTAGCGAGCAGTACTTC

d_call: TRBD2
clone_size: .
v_call: TRBV4-2
j_call: TRBJ2-3
cdr3_aa: CASSQDWGSQLAGGLDTQYF
cdr3_nt: TGTGCCAGCAGCCAAGATTGGGGGTCCCAACTAGCGGGAGGGTTAGATACGCAGTATTTT

d_call: .
clone_size: .
v_call: TRBV28
j_call: TRBJ1-4
cdr3_aa: CASSFVLGREKLFF
cdr3_nt: TGTGCCAGCAGTTTTGTTTTGGGGCGTGAAAAACTGTTTTTT

d_call: .
clone_size: .
v_call: TRBV6-6
j_call: TRBJ2-1
cdr3_aa: CASSDQGRGNNEQFF
cdr3_nt: TGTGCCAGCAGTGACCAGGGGCGGGGGAACAATGAGCAGTTCTTC

d_call: .
clone_size: once
v_call: TRBV18
j_call: TRBJ2-1
cdr3_aa: CASSPGGLARNEQFF
cdr3_nt: TGTGCCAGCTCACCAGGAGGGCTAGCGAGGAATGAGCAGTTCTTC

d_call: .
clone_size: .
v_call: TRBV15
j_call: TRBJ2-7
cdr3_aa: CATSRDRLGGLGSYEQYF
cdr3_nt: TGTGCCACCAGCAGAGATCGCCTTGGCGGGCTCGGATCCTACGAGCAGTACTTC

d_call: .
clone_size: .
v_call: TRBV6-5
j_call: TRBJ1-1
cdr3_aa: CASSYSIARVNTEAFF
cdr3_nt: TGTGCCAGCAGTTACTCTATCGCCAGGGTGAACACTGAAGCTTTCTTT

d_call: .
clone_size: .
v_call: TRBV11-2
j_call: TRBJ2-3
cdr3_aa: CASLRGGTQYF
cdr3_nt: TGTGCCAGCTTAAGGGGGGGGACGCAGTATTTT

d_call: .
clone_size: .
v_call: TRBV5-8
j_call: TRBJ2-5
cdr3_aa: CASSGTGLIQETQYF
cdr3_nt: TGTGCCAGCAGCGGTACAGGGTTGATACAAGAGACCCAGTACTTC

d_call: .
clone_size: .
v_call: TRBV2
j_call: TRBJ2-2
cdr3_aa: CASQGTGVSNTGELFF
cdr3_nt: TGTGCCAGTCAGGGTACGGGAGTCTCAAACACCGGGGAGCTGTTTTTT

d_call: .
clone_size: .
v_call: TRBV11-3
j_call: TRBJ2-3
cdr3_aa: CASSSPGHVTDTQYF
cdr3_nt: TGTGCCAGCAGCTCTCCGGGACACGTTACAGATACGCAGTATTTT

d_call: .
clone_size: .
v_call: TRBV29-1
j_call: TRBJ1-1
cdr3_aa: CSVENRGGVMNTEAFF
cdr3_nt: TGCAGCGTTGAAAATAGGGGGGGGGTTATGAACACTGAAGCTTTCTTT

d_call: TRBD2
clone_size: few
v_call: TRBV2
j_call: TRBJ2-7
cdr3_aa: CASSELAGVYEQYF
cdr3_nt: TGTGCCAGCAGTGAACTCGCGGGAGTGTACGAGCAGTACTTC

d_call: TRBD2
clone_size: .
v_call: TRBV6-5
j_call: TRBJ2-3
cdr3_aa: CASSTGLATRDTQYF
cdr3_nt: TGTGCCAGCAGTACGGGACTAGCGACCCGGGATACGCAGTATTTT

d_call: TRBD1
clone_size: .
v_call: TRBV7-8
j_call: TRBJ2-2
cdr3_aa: CASSVLDRVTGELFF
cdr3_nt: TGTGCCAGCAGCGTGTTAGACAGGGTCACCGGGGAGCTGTTTTTT

d_call: TRBD1
clone_size: .
v_call: TRBV28
j_call: TRBJ1-2
cdr3_aa: CASSLEGQGHYGYTF
cdr3_nt: TGTGCCAGCAGTTTAGAGGGACAGGGTCACTATGGCTACACCTTC

d_call: TRBD1
clone_size: .
v_call: TRBV28
j_call: TRBJ1-1
cdr3_aa: CASSLPDRGNTEAFF
cdr3_nt: TGTGCCAGCAGTTTACCGGACAGGGGGAACACTGAAGCTTTCTTT

d_call: TRBD2
clone_size: .
v_call: TRBV4-1
j_call: TRBJ2-3
cdr3_aa: CASSQNSGSGIPQYF
cdr3_nt: TGCGCCAGCAGCCAAAACAGCGGGAGCGGAATTCCGCAGTATTTT

d_call: .
clone_size: once
v_call: TRBV7-2
j_call: TRBJ2-2
cdr3_aa: CASSLNARLNTGELFF
cdr3_nt: TGTGCCAGCAGCTTAAACGCCAGGCTGAACACCGGGGAGCTGTTTTTT

d_call: TRBD2
clone_size: .
v_call: TRBV11-3
j_call: TRBJ2-3
cdr3_aa: CASSKGGSVGTDTQYF
cdr3_nt: TGTGCCAGCAGCAAAGGCGGGAGCGTTGGCACAGATACGCAGTATTTT

d_call: TRBD2
clone_size: once
v_call: TRBV15
j_call: TRBJ2-7
cdr3_aa: CATSILAATFSYEQYF
cdr3_nt: TGTGCCACCAGCATACTAGCGGCCACCTTCTCCTACGAGCAGTACTTC

d_call: TRBD2
clone_size: .
v_call: TRBV16
j_call: TRBJ2-1
cdr3_aa: CASSQLGTSGTNQASYNEQFF
cdr3_nt: TGTGCCAGCAGCCAATTGGGAACTAGCGGTACAAATCAGGCCTCCTACAATGAGCAGTTCTTC

d_call: TRBD1
clone_size: .
v_call: TRBV9
j_call: TRBJ2-7
cdr3_aa: CASSVRGDRADYQYF
cdr3_nt: TGTGCCAGCAGCGTCCGGGGGGACAGGGCCGATTATCAGTACTTC

d_call: .
clone_size: .
v_call: TRBV7-8
j_call: TRBJ2-5
cdr3_aa: CASSLNGVVVETQYF
cdr3_nt: TGTGCCAGCAGCTTAAACGGGGTAGTAGTGGAGACCCAGTACTTC

d_call: .
clone_size: .
v_call: TRBV7-9
j_call: TRBJ2-7
cdr3_aa: CASTRGDYEQYF
cdr3_nt: TGTGCCAGCACCAGAGGAGACTACGAGCAGTACTTC

d_call: TRBD1
clone_size: once
v_call: TRBV11-2
j_call: TRBJ2-1
cdr3_aa: CASSTRQGASEQFF
cdr3_nt: TGTGCCAGCAGCACCCGACAGGGGGCCAGTGAGCAGTTCTTC

d_call: .
clone_size: .
v_call: TRBV5-8
j_call: TRBJ1-1
cdr3_aa: CASSRVTEAFF
cdr3_nt: TGTGCCAGCAGCCGCGTAACTGAAGCTTTCTTT

d_call: TRBD1
clone_size: .
v_call: TRBV28
j_call: TRBJ2-7
cdr3_aa: CASSPDRGFYYEQYF
cdr3_nt: TGTGCCAGCAGCCCCGACAGGGGGTTTTACTACGAGCAGTACTTC

d_call: TRBD2
clone_size: .
v_call: TRBV9
j_call: TRBJ2-5
cdr3_aa: CASTGLAGTEETQYF
cdr3_nt: TGTGCCAGCACAGGACTAGCGGGGACAGAAGAGACCCAGTACTTC

d_call: .
clone_size: .
v_call: TRBV10-3
j_call: TRBJ1-6
cdr3_aa: CAISWGEWNNSPLHF
cdr3_nt: TGTGCCATCAGTTGGGGGGAGTGGAATAATTCACCCCTCCACTTT

d_call: .
clone_size: .
v_call: TRBV2
j_call: TRBJ1-5
cdr3_aa: CASMGVRGGGQPQHF
cdr3_nt: TGTGCCAGCATGGGCGTCCGTGGGGGCGGTCAGCCCCAGCATTTT

d_call: TRBD1
clone_size: .
v_call: TRBV18
j_call: TRBJ1-2
cdr3_aa: CASSPEQTGTYGYTF
cdr3_nt: TGTGCCAGCTCACCCGAACAGACAGGGACCTATGGCTACACCTTC

d_call: .
clone_size: .
v_call: TRBV7-9
j_call: TRBJ1-3
cdr3_aa: CASSLLSSGNTIYF
cdr3_nt: TGTGCCAGCAGCTTACTTAGCTCTGGAAACACCATATATTTT

d_call: TRBD2
clone_size: .
v_call: TRBV5-6
j_call: TRBJ2-1
cdr3_aa: CASSWMGLAGHEQFF
cdr3_nt: TGTGCCAGCAGCTGGATGGGACTAGCGGGCCATGAGCAGTTCTTC

d_call: TRBD2
clone_size: .
v_call: TRBV14
j_call: TRBJ2-3
cdr3_aa: CASSRMTSGPYFTTDTQYF
cdr3_nt: TGTGCCAGCAGCCGAATGACTAGCGGGCCCTACTTCACCACAGATACGCAGTATTTT

d_call: TRBD1
clone_size: .
v_call: TRBV6-1
j_call: TRBJ1-4
cdr3_aa: CASFSGGSEKLFF
cdr3_nt: TGTGCCAGCTTTTCAGGGGGATCTGAAAAACTGTTTTTT